Presented here are 25 T cell receptor beta chains from one specimen sequenced in a study of pediatric ulcerative colitis. Some clones are missing from TCRdb's copy, which holds only in-frame ones; the method was immunoSEQ multiplex PCR. This repertoire shows 65,000 or so clones, 80% to 90% found once; its top ten account for approximately 3.4%. Sequences were obtained from blood. The receptor set was obtained from a boy between 10 and 17 years old with severe ulcerative colitis.

This clone was picked up a small number of times. The chain uses TRBV5-4 and TRBJ1-2, with D perhaps TRBD1 (6 bases). This CDR3 has 14 amino acids. V lost 2 bases and J 2 bases, leaving 10 bases between the germline ends. CDR1 and CDR2 (germline): SGHNT, YYREEE (reference sequence). Written as DNA, the CDR3 is TGTGCCAGCAGCTTTATCGGACAGAACTATGGCTACACCTTC. Amino acids: CASSFIGQNYGYTF.

The chain couples TRBV7-9 to TRBJ1-2, with 7 nucleotides matching TRBD1. Germline V gives CDR1 SEHNR, CDR2 FQNEAQ (reference sequence). V gave up 5 bases and J gave up 1 base; unmatched junction bases: 10. This CDR3 is built from 16 residues. The chain's CDR3 is CASSKIRQGRNYGYTF. The CDR3 region has the DNA TGTGCCAGCAGCAAAATTCGACAGGGACGTAACTATGGCTACACCTTC.

The chain links TRBV7-9 to TRBJ1-2; possible D gene TRBD1, 5 bases. The length of the CDR3 is 12 residues. The germline CDR1 and CDR2 sequences are SEHNR and FQNEAQ (reference sequence). Trimming removed 1 base at V and 8 bases at J, with 8 bases between. For the CDR3, the DNA is TGTGCCAGCAGCTTAGGCGAGGGGGGCTACACCTTC. Translating gives CASSLGEGGYTF.

This clone appeared a few times. The chain joins TRBV30 to TRBJ1-5; unclear D gene. Germline V gene data show CDR1 as GTSNPN and CDR2 as SVGIG (reference sequence). This CDR3 spans 13 amino acids. V lost 2 bases, J lost 4 bases, and 9 bases lay in between. CDR3 sequence: CAWSSGDNQPQHF. CDR3 DNA: TGTGCCTGGAGTTCAGGTGATAATCAGCCCCAGCATTTT.

The chain joins TRBV7-2 to TRBJ2-1; no clear D. V lost 3 bases to trimming and J lost 8 bases, with 26 bases between them. CDR3 length: 18 amino acids. Germline CDR1 is SGHTA and CDR2 is FQGNSA. CDR3 sequence (DNA): TGTGCCAGCAGCTTGCGAATTACATTCGGATCCTCGTCGTATGAGCAGTTCTTC. Its protein is CASSLRITFGSSSYEQFF.

The chain combines TRBV5-1 with TRBJ2-1; a weak D match, TRBD1 (5 bases). This CDR3 region has 16 residues. V lost 0 bases, J lost 5 bases, and 15 bases lay in between. Per the germline V gene, CDR1 is SGHRS and CDR2 is YFSETQ. The CDR3 bases are TGCGCCAGCAGCTTGGTCCCGGGCCTAGGGGACAATGAGCAGTTCTTC. This codes for CASSLVPGLGDNEQFF. The complete variable domain, with remaining parts taken from reference TRBV5-1 and TRBJ2-1, reads KAGVTQTPRYLIKTRGQQVTLSCSPISGHRSVSWYQQTPGQGLQFLFEYFSETQRNKGNFPGRFSGRQFSNSRSEMNVSTLELGDSALYLCASSLVPGLGDNEQFFGPGTRLTVL.

The chain recombines TRBV5-1 with TRBJ2-2, with D tentatively TRBD2 (7 bases). Trimming cost V 5 bases and J 6 bases, with 17 bases left between them. CDR3 length: 15 amino acids. Germline V gives CDR1 SGHRS, CDR2 YFSETQ. CDR3 nucleotide sequence: TGCGCCAGCAGATCGGGGGCGGGAGTGGCCGGGGAGCTGTTTTTT. This translates into CASRSGAGVAGELFF.

The rearrangement joins TRBV18 to TRBJ2-7; TRBD1 matches 7 bases. CDR3 length: 15 residues. Germline V lookup: CDR1 KGHSH, CDR2 LQKENI. V trimming: 1 base; J trimming: 2 bases; junction bases outside the gene matches: 5. The DNA for the CDR3 is TGTGCCAGCTCACCACGTGAGGACAGGACCTACGAGCAGTACTTC. Its protein product is CASSPREDRTYEQYF.

The chain combines TRBV6-5 with TRBJ2-7; D possibly corresponds to TRBD2 (5 bases). CDR3 length: 12 residues. Germline loops: CDR1 MNHEY, CDR2 SVGAGI. V shed 5 bases and J shed 8 bases, with 13 bases lying between them. CDR3: CASSQSEDQQYF. As DNA, the CDR3 is TGTGCCAGCAGTCAATCGGAGGATCAGCAGTACTTC.

CDR3 region: CASSSGLAGEEQFF. Here the CDR3 DNA reads TGTGCCAGCAGTTCCGGACTAGCGGGAGAAGAGCAGTTCTTC. V usage is TRBV7-9 and J usage is TRBJ2-1; 13 bases line up with TRBD2. The CDR3 has 14 amino acids. V trimming: 6 bases; J trimming: 10 bases; junction bases outside the gene matches: 6. Germline V CDR1 and CDR2: SEHNR, FQNEAQ (reference sequence).

Only one count was recorded for this clone. This chain uses TRBV19 with TRBJ2-6; 7 positions match TRBD1. Germline-derived CDR1 and CDR2 are LNHDA and SQIVND (reference sequence). The CDR3 runs to 14 residues. The J segment lost 2 bases and the V segment lost 7 bases, leaving 2 bases of the junction unmatched. CDR3 nucleotide sequence: TGTGCCAGTAAGGGGGCGGCTGGGGCCAACGTCCTGACTTTC. It is translated as CASKGAAGANVLTF.

The chain employs TRBV6-1 and TRBJ1-2, with D perhaps TRBD1 (6 bases). V lost 3 bases and J 1 base, leaving 9 bases between the germline ends. CDR1 MNHNS and CDR2 SASEGT come from the germline V gene. The CDR3 loop spans 14 amino acids. CDR3 protein: CASSDSRGNYGYTF. The CDR3 region has the DNA TGTGCCAGCAGTGATTCCAGGGGTAACTATGGCTACACCTTC.

V is TRBV2 and J is TRBJ2-7; D may correspond to TRBD1 or TRBD2 (5 bases each). Germline CDR1 SNHLY, CDR2 FYNNEI. There are 16 residues in the CDR3. The germline V and J ends were trimmed by 6 bases and 4 bases, with 22 bases remaining between them. In nucleotides, the CDR3 is TGTGCCAGCAGCACTTTACCGGGACGGGTCTTGTACGAGCAGTACTTC. It yields the protein CASSTLPGRVLYEQYF. The full variable domain, in which reference TRBV2 and TRBJ2-7 provide the parts outside the CDR3, is EPEVTQTPSHQVTQMGQEVILRCVPISNHLYFYWYRQILGQKVEFLVSFYNNEISEKSEIFDDQFSVERPDGSNFTLKIRSTKLEDSAMYFCASSTLPGRVLYEQYFGPGTRLTVT.

The chain links TRBV11-2 to TRBJ1-1; D unclear. Germline V gene sequence: CDR1 SGHAT, CDR2 FQNNGV. CDR3 size: 15 residues. Trimming pared 0 bases from V and 2 bases from J, leaving 10 bases between. Here the CDR3 DNA reads TGTGCCAGCAGCTTAGATTGGGCGGGAAACACTGAAGCTTTCTTT. This sequence encodes CASSLDWAGNTEAFF. The full variable domain, rest sourced from reference TRBV11-2 and TRBJ1-1, is EAGVAQSPRYKIIEKRQSVAFWCNPISGHATLYWYQQILGQGPKLLIQFQNNGVVDDSQLPKDRFSAERLKGVDSTLKIQPAKLEDSAVYLCASSLDWAGNTEAFFGQGTRLTVV.

V gene TRBV6-6 combines with J gene TRBJ2-7, with TRBD2 matching over 8 bases. Per germline, CDR1 MNHNY and CDR2 SVGAGI (reference sequence). Trimming at V came to 6 bases and at J to 3 bases, leaving 7 bases not matched to a gene. The CDR3 covers 14 residues. CDR3: CASRLSGGSYEQYF. CDR3 DNA: TGTGCCAGCAGACTCTCGGGGGGGAGCTACGAGCAGTACTTC.

The chain links TRBV27 to TRBJ2-2, with D unresolved. Between the trimmed V and J ends, which lost 5 bases and 0 bases, there was a span of 4 bases. The CDR3 is made up of 13 amino acids. CDR1 and CDR2 (germline): MNHEY, SMNVEV (reference sequence). CDR3 residues: CASSTSNTGELFF. The DNA for the CDR3 is TGTGCCAGCAGTACCTCGAACACCGGGGAGCTGTTTTTT.

This chain uses TRBV10-3 with TRBJ1-5; 8 bases line up with TRBD1. The CDR3 is made up of 17 amino acids. The germline CDR1 and CDR2 sequences are ENHRY and SYGVKD. The junction had 12 bases not matched to a gene; V was cut back by 4 bases and J by 4 bases. In nucleotides, the CDR3 is TGTGCCATCAGTGCCACACCTTCGACAGGGGCTAATCAGCCCCAGCATTTT. It specifies CAISATPSTGANQPQHF.

The J gene is TRBJ2-7, the V gene TRBV4-2; TRBD2 agrees at 7 bases. The CDR3 has 16 amino acids. V lost 0 bases to trimming and J lost 3 bases; unmatched junction nucleotides: 8. Germline-derived CDR1 and CDR2 are LGHNA and YNFKEQ. This chain's CDR3 is CASSQESGTNFYEQYF. The CDR3, as DNA: TGTGCCAGCAGCCAAGAAAGCGGGACTAATTTCTACGAGCAGTACTTC.

The CDR3: CASSLALRQIGAGLAGEQYF. The CDR3 DNA is TGTGCCAGCAGTTTAGCCCTCCGACAGATAGGAGCGGGGCTCGCGGGGGAGCAGTACTTC. This chain links TRBV28 with TRBJ2-7; TRBD2 matches at 7 bases. The junction had 26 bases not matched to a gene; V was cut back by 2 bases and J by 7 bases. CDR1 MDHEN and CDR2 SYDVKM come from the germline V gene. CDR3 length: 20 amino acids.

The chain is built from TRBV29-1 and TRBJ2-5, with D uncertain. Germline CDR1 and CDR2: SQVTM and ANQGSEA. V dropped 3 bases and J dropped 4 bases, with 9 bases sitting between them. The CDR3 totals 12 residues. The CDR3 coding sequence is TGCAGCGTTGATAAGGGTACAGAGACCCAGTACTTC. It is translated as CSVDKGTETQYF.

The V call is TRBV14, the J call TRBJ2-1, with TRBD2 matching over 10 bases. CDR1 SGHDN and CDR2 FVKESK come from the germline V gene. This CDR3 has 16 residues. V lost 2 bases and J lost 7; bases outside the gene matches: 8. The CDR3 loop is CASSQRALAGSNEQFF. DNA of the CDR3: TGTGCCAGCAGCCAACGGGCACTAGCGGGATCTAATGAGCAGTTCTTC.

This sequence joins TRBV4-3 and TRBJ2-1; 7 bases are shared with TRBD2. CDR1 and CDR2 from the germline V gene are LGHNA and YSLEER. CDR3 size: 15 residues. The V and J ends lost 3 bases and 3 bases, in that order; junction bases with no gene match: 5. The CDR3 coding sequence is TGCGCCAGCAGCCACAGCAGCGGGGACTACAATGAGCAGTTCTTC. Translating it yields CASSHSSGDYNEQFF.

The chain is built from TRBV4-3 and TRBJ2-3; 7 bases align to TRBD2. Germline V gives CDR1 LGHNA, CDR2 YSLEER. The junction had 9 bases not matched to a gene; V was cut back by 4 bases and J by 5 bases. There are 15 residues in the CDR3. In nucleotides, the CDR3 is TGCGCCAGCAGCCCAGCGAGCGGGATGGGAGATACGCAGTATTTT. Protein: CASSPASGMGDTQYF.

The genes are TRBV5-8 and TRBJ1-2; 11 bases fit TRBD1. The trim removed 4 bases at V and 5 bases at J, leaving 1 base unmatched. This CDR3 contains 13 residues. Per the germline V gene, CDR1 is SGHTS and CDR2 is YDEGEE. The CDR3 protein is CASSRDRGYGYTF. The CDR3 nucleotides read TGTGCCAGCAGCCGGGACAGGGGGTATGGCTACACCTTC.

The chain employs TRBV4-3 and TRBJ2-1, with 10 bases lining up with TRBD2. CDR3 length: 16 residues. Germline lookup yields CDR1 LGHNA and CDR2 YSLEER. Trimming cost V 1 base and J 9 bases; bases outside gene matches: 9. CDR3 bases: TGCGCCAGCAGCCAAGTGTCTCAGCGGGAGGGGGTTGAGCAGTTCTTC. It codes for CASSQVSQREGVEQFF.